This T cell receptor beta chain emerged from a study of low-dose radiotherapy and immunotherapy resistance in tumors. At least ten counts were recorded for this clonotype. Germline-derived CDR1 and CDR2 are MGHDK and SYGVNS. This CDR3 is 15 amino acids long. V shed 4 bases, J shed 6 bases, and the junction held 7 bases outside the gene matches. Covering alpha and beta chains, TRAV- and TRBV-specific primers were used for the first-strand cDNA. TCR amplification ran approximately 22 PCR cycles using constant-region and V-primer adapter primers. TCRdb re-derived calls from the reads in MiXCR, one entry per CDR3 protein. The table shows approximately 70,000 distinct CDR3 sequences, with around 29% occurring only once. Time point given: before trial treatment.

The sequencing here drew on PBMCs, taken before treatment. The V and J genes are TRBV25-1 and TRBJ2-5; 11 nucleotides line up with TRBD1. The receptor was derived from a female donor with ovarian cancer. The CDR3 here is CASSGPGQGAKTQYF. The DNA for the CDR3 is TGTGCCAGCAGTGGTCCCGGACAGGGGGCGAAGACCCAGTACTTC.